These T cell receptor beta chains were read from a single sample in a study of chemoradiotherapy in HPV16-positive cancers. The data were produced by immunoSEQ multiplex PCR, yet TCRdb's version contains in-frame clones alone and is incomplete. This sample has fewer than 5,500 clones, with about 67% found just once. Sequenced material: tumor tissue, taken from a patient who underwent chemoradiotherapy. Receptors originate from a human donor with HPV-associated anogenital cancer. CDR3s include the opening cysteine and the closing phenylalanine or tryptophan. D genes are given only for firm matches. Part of the rows lack a size; the others show once, few, many or a class for expanded clones.

D gene	V gene	clone size	J gene	CDR3 length	CDR3 DNA	CDR3 protein
TRBD2	TRBV7-9	.	TRBJ2-3	17	TGTGCCAGCAGCCCACCGCGACTAGCTGGTGATGCAGATACGCAGTATTTT	CASSPPRLAGDADTQYF
TRBD2	TRBV28	few	TRBJ2-7	17	TGTGCCAGCAGTTATTCGGGAGGCCCGTCTAGTTTACGGGAGCAGTACTTC	CASSYSGGPSSLREQYF
.	TRBV5-5	.	TRBJ2-1	13	TGTGCCAGCAGCTTAACAGACACCAATGAGCAGTTCTTC	CASSLTDTNEQFF
.	TRBV5-1	.	TRBJ2-7	14	TGCGCCAGCAGCTTCCAGGGGTTTCCGTACGAGCAGTACTTC	CASSFQGFPYEQYF
.	TRBV15	.	TRBJ1-3	16	TGTGCCACCAGCAGAGACAGGGGACTCTCTGGAAACACCATATATTTT	CATSRDRGLSGNTIYF
TRBD2	TRBV10-3	.	TRBJ2-7	18	TGTGCCATCAGCCCCGGGACTCCAGGACTAGCGGGAGGCTACGAGCAGTACTTC	CAISPGTPGLAGGYEQYF
.	TRBV11-3	.	TRBJ2-7	13	TGTGCCAGCAGCTTCCTAGGGCGCGACGAGCAGTACTTC	CASSFLGRDEQYF
.	TRBV9	.	TRBJ2-1	16	TGTGCCAGCAGCGTATATTGGGCTAGCTCCTACAATGAGCAGTTCTTC	CASSVYWASSYNEQFF
.	TRBV6-1	.	TRBJ2-1	15	TGTGCCAGCAGTGACCCTAGGGCGACCGACAATGAGCAGTTCTTC	CASSDPRATDNEQFF
.	TRBV10-3	.	TRBJ2-5	13	TGTGCCATCAGACCCGACAACCAAGAGACCCAGTACTTC	CAIRPDNQETQYF
.	TRBV6-5	.	TRBJ2-1	16	TGTGCCAGCAGTTACTCGACTGGGGGCCGGTACAATGAGCAGTTCTTC	CASSYSTGGRYNEQFF
TRBD1	TRBV6-5	.	TRBJ1-2	15	TGTGCCAGCAGTACCTTAGCGACAGGGGGCAGGGGCTACACCTTC	CASSTLATGGRGYTF
.	TRBV29-1	.	TRBJ2-1	13	TGCAGCGTCGCTAGGACCCAGAGTAATGAGCAGTTCTTC	CSVARTQSNEQFF
TRBD1	TRBV28	once	TRBJ1-2	14	TGTGCCAGCAGTTTAAGACAGGGGGGCACTGGCTACACCTTC	CASSLRQGGTGYTF
.	TRBV7-8	once	TRBJ2-7	15	TGTGCCAGCAGCTTGGAGGCCATGAGGTCCCACGAGCAGTACTTC	CASSLEAMRSHEQYF
.	TRBV2	few	TRBJ2-3	16	TGTGCCAGCAGTGAGTACGGGGGCGGGAGTGCAGATACGCAGTATTTT	CASSEYGGGSADTQYF